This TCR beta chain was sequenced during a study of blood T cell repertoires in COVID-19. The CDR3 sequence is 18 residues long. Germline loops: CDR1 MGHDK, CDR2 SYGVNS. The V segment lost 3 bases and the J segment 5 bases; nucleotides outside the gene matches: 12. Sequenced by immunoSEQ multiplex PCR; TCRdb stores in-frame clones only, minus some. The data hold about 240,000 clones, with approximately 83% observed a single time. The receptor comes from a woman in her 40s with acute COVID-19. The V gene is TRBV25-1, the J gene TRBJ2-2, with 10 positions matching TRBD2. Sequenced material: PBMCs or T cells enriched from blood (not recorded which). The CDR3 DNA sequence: TGTGCCAGCAGTGATACCGTTCTAGCGGGAGTTTCAACCGGGGAGCTGTTTTTT. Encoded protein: CASSDTVLAGVSTGELFF.